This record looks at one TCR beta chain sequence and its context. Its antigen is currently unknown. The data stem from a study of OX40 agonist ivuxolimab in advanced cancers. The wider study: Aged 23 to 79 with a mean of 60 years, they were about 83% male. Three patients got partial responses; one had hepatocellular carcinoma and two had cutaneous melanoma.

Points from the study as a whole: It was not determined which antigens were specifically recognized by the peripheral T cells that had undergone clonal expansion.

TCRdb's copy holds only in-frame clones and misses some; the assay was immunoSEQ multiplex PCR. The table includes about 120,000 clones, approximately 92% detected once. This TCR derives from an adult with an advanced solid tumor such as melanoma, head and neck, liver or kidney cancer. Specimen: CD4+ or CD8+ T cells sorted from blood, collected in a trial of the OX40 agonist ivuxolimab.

This CDR3 reads CAIDRGDTGELFF. The CDR3 region has the DNA TGTGCCATCGACAGGGGGGACACCGGGGAGCTGTTTTTT. The chain carries TRBV10-3 and TRBJ2-2; 9 bases map to TRBD1. CDR3 size: 13 residues. Germline CDR1 is ENHRY and CDR2 is SYGVKD. V dropped 8 bases and J dropped 3; count of bases not matched to a gene: 1.